This passage covers 20 T cell receptor beta chains from one sample sequenced in a study of blood T cell repertoires in COVID-19. The repertoire was sequenced with immunoSEQ multiplex PCR; TCRdb's copy has only in-frame clones and lacks some. The sample includes 18,000 or so clones, over 75% of them seen just once. Input material: peripheral blood. The receptors were sampled from a man aged 40-49 years with active COVID-19.

V is TRBV20-1 and J is TRBJ1-4, with unresolved D. CDR1 DFQATT and CDR2 SNEGSKA come from the germline V gene (reference sequence). V was shortened by 3 bases and J by 8 bases, with 13 bases between the two germline ends. CDR3 size: 13 residues. The CDR3 is CSASGPTGEKLFF. DNA of the CDR3: TGCAGTGCTAGTGGCCCCACCGGGGAAAAACTGTTTTTT.

This clone occurred a few times. V is TRBV5-6 and J is TRBJ1-2, with unresolved D. This CDR3 region has 13 residues. Between the trimmed V and J ends, which lost 0 bases and 4 bases, there was a span of 7 bases. The germline gives CDR1 SGHDT, CDR2 YYEEEE. This chain's CDR3 is CASSLATLYGYTF. The CDR3 DNA sequence: TGTGCCAGCAGCTTGGCCACTCTCTATGGCTACACCTTC. The full variable domain, its missing parts supplied by reference TRBV5-6 and TRBJ1-2, is DAGVTQSPTHLIKTRGQQVTLRCSPKSGHDTVSWYQQALGQGPQFIFQYYEEEERQRGNFPDRFSGHQFPNYSSELNVNALLLGDSALYLCASSLATLYGYTFGSGTRLTVV.

This clone was seen a single time. The chain has TRBV6-5 and TRBJ2-4, with TRBD2 identical over 9 bases. V lost 7 bases and J lost 8; bases outside the gene matches: 6. The CDR3 sequence is 13 residues long. CDR1 and CDR2 from the germline V gene are MNHEY and SVGAGI. The CDR3 region is CASKVSGSYIQYF. The CDR3, as DNA: TGTGCCAGCAAGGTTAGCGGGAGTTACATTCAGTACTTC.

This clone was seen more than once but under ten times. The chain couples TRBV28 to TRBJ1-6, with D possibly being TRBD1 (6 bases). Trimming pared 10 bases from V and 2 bases from J, leaving 18 bases between. This CDR3 comprises 16 residues. Germline assignment: CDR1 MDHEN and CDR2 SYDVKM. The CDR3 DNA reads TGTGCCACTAGAAAACGGGGGGGCCCCTATAATTCACCCCTCCACTTT. Its protein product is CATRKRGGPYNSPLHF.

In this sample, this clone turned up once. The CDR3 loop reads CASNHGSNTEAFF. The CDR3 nucleotides read TGCGCCAGCAACCACGGTTCGAACACTGAAGCTTTCTTT. The rearrangement links TRBV5-1 to TRBJ1-1; D is undetermined. The CDR3 is 13 residues long. V was cut by 6 bases and J by 1 base, with 10 bases left in between. Germline V gene lookup returns CDR1 SGHRS and CDR2 YFSETQ.

This clone occurred a few times. V gene TRBV19 combines with J gene TRBJ1-5, with 7 bases fitting TRBD1. The V and J ends lost 3 bases and 3 bases, in that order; junction bases with no gene match: 8. This CDR3 region has 16 residues. CDR1 is LNHDA, CDR2 SQIVND, per germline (reference sequence). The CDR3 loop is CASSITGALANQPQHF. In DNA form, the CDR3 reads TGTGCCAGTAGTATTACAGGGGCGTTAGCCAATCAGCCCCAGCATTTT.

This clone appeared a single time. The CDR3 coding sequence is TGTGCCAGCAGCAATACCGGACTAGCGGGAGGTGGAGAGACCCAGTACTTC. This sequence encodes CASSNTGLAGGGETQYF. The rearrangement uses TRBV7-9 and TRBJ2-5; 14 positions match TRBD2. CDR3 length: 17 amino acids. With 5 bases clipped from V and 4 bases from J, the junction kept 9 bases outside the gene matches. In germline, CDR1 is SEHNR, CDR2 FQNEAQ (reference sequence). The entire variable domain, with the rest obtained from reference TRBV7-9 and TRBJ2-5, is as follows: DTGVSQNPRHKITKRGQNVTFRCDPISEHNRLYWYRQTLGQGPEFLTYFQNEAQLEKSRLLSDRFSAERPKGSFSTLEIQRTEQGDSAMYLCASSNTGLAGGGETQYFGPGTRLLVL.

This chain joins TRBV18 and TRBJ2-7; 11 nucleotides align to TRBD1. The V gene's germline CDR1 is KGHSH and CDR2 LQKENI. The V and J ends lost 2 bases and 6 bases, in that order; junction bases with no gene match: 3. CDR3 length equals 14 residues. The CDR3 region has the DNA TGTGCCAGCTCACCAGGGACAGGGGGTTTCGAGCAGTACTTC. It specifies CASSPGTGGFEQYF.

The rearrangement uses TRBV25-1 and TRBJ2-1; D not resolved. This CDR3 comprises 13 residues. Per germline, CDR1 MGHDK and CDR2 SYGVNS. Trimming took 2 bases from V and 7 from J, leaving 9 bases between them. This chain's CDR3 is CASSEESSNEQFF. DNA of the CDR3: TGTGCCAGCAGTGAAGAATCGAGTAATGAGCAGTTCTTC.

The CDR3 nucleotides read TGTGCCACCGGGACAGCATATGATCAGCCCCAGCATTTT. It translates to CATGTAYDQPQHF. This sequence joins TRBV28 and TRBJ1-5; 7 nucleotides line up with TRBD1. With V trimmed by 10 bases and J by 5 bases, 8 bases remained unmatched. Per germline, CDR1 MDHEN and CDR2 SYDVKM. The CDR3 has 13 residues.

This chain connects TRBV30 to TRBJ2-2; 7 nucleotides align to TRBD2. In germline, CDR1 is GTSNPN, CDR2 SVGIG (reference sequence). J lost 1 base, V lost 0 bases, and 2 bases had no gene match. The CDR3 contains 15 residues. CDR3: CAWSVTSVNTGELFF. The CDR3 nucleotides are TGTGCCTGGAGTGTAACTAGCGTGAACACCGGGGAGCTGTTTTTT.

This sequence joins TRBV4-1 and TRBJ2-7; D perhaps matches TRBD1 (6 bases). The CDR3 has 17 amino acids. Germline assignment: CDR1 MGHRA and CDR2 YSYEKL. Trimming stripped 1 base from V and 1 base from J, with 17 bases between. CDR3 in amino acids: CASSQGPGVARSYEQYF. The CDR3 nucleotides read TGCGCCAGCAGCCAAGGGCCAGGGGTTGCAAGGTCCTACGAGCAGTACTTC.

V usage is TRBV7-2 and J usage is TRBJ2-7, with a possible D match to TRBD2 (5 bases). V gave up 5 bases and J gave up 3 bases, with 17 bases separating them. The CDR3 covers 15 residues. CDR1 is SGHTA, CDR2 FQGNSA, per germline. The CDR3 nucleotides read TGTGCCAGCAGCCTCACGGGGTCCGCTTTCTACGAGCAGTACTTC. Protein product: CASSLTGSAFYEQYF.

The chain is built from TRBV29-1 and TRBJ2-7; D call uncertain. The CDR3 totals 13 residues. Deletions cut 1 base from V and 2 bases from J, with 9 bases between. Germline assignment: CDR1 SQVTM and CDR2 ANQGSEA. CDR3 nucleotides: TGCAGCGTTGAAGTGGCAGATCCCTACGAGCAGTACTTC. Residues: CSVEVADPYEQYF.

The sample holds a few counts of this clone. The gene calls are TRBV19 and TRBJ2-7; TRBD1 matches at 10 bases. With 7 bases clipped from V and 2 bases from J, the junction kept 2 bases outside the gene matches. The CDR3 runs 13 residues. Germline lookup yields CDR1 LNHDA and CDR2 SQIVND (reference sequence). The CDR3 coding sequence is TGTGCCAGTAAGGGGACAGGGGCCTACGAGCAGTACTTC. Translated, it gives CASKGTGAYEQYF.

This clone was detected once. The gene calls are TRBV29-1 and TRBJ2-5; D might be TRBD2 (6 bases). Per the germline V gene, CDR1 is SQVTM and CDR2 is ANQGSEA. Trimming pared 4 bases from V and 2 bases from J, leaving 11 bases between. This CDR3 is 13 amino acids long. This chain's CDR3 is CSVAGTAQETQYF. CDR3 DNA: TGCAGCGTTGCCGGGACTGCACAAGAGACCCAGTACTTC.

The chain recombines TRBV15 with TRBJ2-6; the D gene is possibly TRBD2 (5 bases). The germline V gene has CDR1 LNHNV and CDR2 YYDKDF (reference sequence). Deletions cut 6 bases from V and 4 bases from J, with 7 bases between. The CDR3 consists of 13 residues. CDR3: CATRAVGANVLTF. CDR3 sequence (DNA): TGTGCCACCAGAGCGGTAGGGGCCAACGTCCTGACTTTC. Full variable domain (rest looked up from reference TRBV15 and TRBJ2-6): DAMVIQNPRYQVTQFGKPVTLSCSQTLNHNVMYWYQQKSSQAPKLLFHYYDKDFNNEADTPDNFQSRRPNTSFCFLDIRSPGLGDTAMYLCATRAVGANVLTFGAGSRLTVL.

The chain couples TRBV5-1 to TRBJ2-7, with 10 bases identical to TRBD1. This CDR3 comprises 13 residues. Germline loops: CDR1 SGHRS, CDR2 YFSETQ. V was clipped by 4 bases and J by 6 bases; unmatched bases: 4. CDR3 protein: CASSRRQGAEQYF. The CDR3 DNA is TGCGCCAGCAGCCGGCGACAGGGGGCCGAGCAGTACTTC.

By share of the sample, this clone is medium-sized. The chain combines TRBV5-5 with TRBJ2-3; 11 positions match TRBD1. Germline CDR1 reads SGHKS; CDR2 reads YYEKEE (reference sequence). With V trimmed by 3 bases and J by 6 bases, 9 bases remained unmatched. The CDR3 consists of 16 residues. The CDR3 coding sequence is TGTGCCAGCAGCTATGGACAGGGGGCTTTTACCGATACGCAGTATTTT. Encoded protein: CASSYGQGAFTDTQYF.

The chain carries TRBV5-1 and TRBJ2-3, with D possibly TRBD2 on 5 matching bases. V was pared by 0 bases and J by 5 bases, with 7 bases between. The CDR3 totals 13 residues. The germline V gene encodes CDR1 SGHRS and CDR2 YFSETQ. The CDR3 region has the DNA TGCGCCAGCAGCTTGGGAGGGAAAGATACGCAGTATTTT. Its translation: CASSLGGKDTQYF.